The 10 T cell receptor beta chains given below trace back to one sample, sequenced in a study of HIV-infected patients and healthy controls. cDNA was made from approximately 500 ng RNA using alpha and beta constant primers. Separate chain-specific third strand synthesis with multiplexing indices produced the alpha and beta libraries. In TCRdb, the 5' RACE reads were re-called with MiXCR into one record per CDR3 protein. The data show about 9,600 distinct CDR3 sequences, with 7.3% seen just once and approximately 35% held by the top ten. No cell fractionation was done, so the repertoire covers all unsorted peripheral blood T cells. The input for sequencing was blood, taken before antiretroviral therapy. Every receptor here comes from an adult with HIV infection.

This clonotype was picked up many times. The chain has TRBV20-1 and TRBJ1-5; possible D gene TRBD1, 6 bases. Trimming cost V 0 bases and J 7 bases, with 7 bases left between them. From germline, CDR1 is DFQATT and CDR2 SNEGSKA (reference sequence). This CDR3 is 12 amino acids long. The CDR3 region is CSARDQGQPQHF. The DNA for the CDR3 is TGCAGTGCTAGAGATCAGGGGCAGCCCCAGCATTTT.

This clonotype was recorded at least ten times. This sequence joins TRBV6-1 and TRBJ2-3, with 8 bases lining up with TRBD2. This CDR3 comprises 14 residues. V was pared by 11 bases and J by 2 bases, with 9 bases of the junction left unmatched. CDR1 and CDR2 from the germline V gene are MNHNS and SASEGT. The CDR3 sequence is CAALGLAITDTQYF. The CDR3 DNA sequence: TGTGCCGCGTTAGGACTAGCCATCACAGATACGCAGTATTTT.

This clonotype occurred many times. The J gene is TRBJ2-5, the V gene TRBV12-3 or TRBV12-4; no definite D call. The CDR3 sequence is 14 residues long. V was clipped by 3 bases and J by 4 bases, with 12 bases between them. The CDR3 region is CASSFTLGRETQYF. CDR3 DNA: TGTGCCAGCAGTTTTACGTTAGGTAGAGAGACCCAGTACTTC.

Many counts were recorded for this clonotype. This chain connects TRBV7-2 to TRBJ2-7; TRBD2 aligns across 12 bases. CDR1 is SGHTA and CDR2 is FQGNSA in the germline V gene. Trimming cost V 5 bases and J 3 bases; bases outside gene matches: 2. The CDR3 covers 14 residues. In DNA, the CDR3 is TGTGCCAGCAGCACGACTAGCGGGGGCTACGAGCAGTACTTC. It is translated as CASSTTSGGYEQYF.

This clonotype was found many times. The chain carries TRBV6-6 and TRBJ1-5; TRBD1 matches at 7 bases. The germline V gene has CDR1 MNHNY and CDR2 SVGAGI (reference sequence). The ends lost 11 bases at V and 4 bases at J; junction bases unmatched: 17. The CDR3 length is 16 residues. For the CDR3, the DNA is TGTGCCTGTAAAAAGGGGGACAGTCGATTAAATCAGCCCCAGCATTTT. Protein product: CACKKGDSRLNQPQHF.

At least ten counts were recorded for this clonotype. V gene TRBV2 combines with J gene TRBJ1-2; D uncertain. Germline V CDR1 and CDR2: SNHLY, FYNNEI. The CDR3 contains 13 residues. Trimming removed 8 bases from V and 7 bases from J, with 17 bases in between. CDR3 amino acids: CASSRQHASGYTF. CDR3 in DNA: TGTGCCAGCTCACGGCAGCATGCTTCTGGCTACACCTTC.

This chain connects TRBV7-9 to TRBJ1-1, with D possibly TRBD1 on 5 matching bases. The CDR3 length is 19 residues. Germline V gives CDR1 SEHNR, CDR2 FQNEAQ (reference sequence). Trimming took off 5 bases at V and 1 base at J, with 26 bases between the two ends. CDR3 coding DNA: TGTGCCAGCAGCCCCCCCCTTGGTGAGGGGAAGGGTGGGAACACTGAAGCTTTCTTT. Its protein product is CASSPPLGEGKGGNTEAFF.

This clonotype occurred many times. The rearrangement uses TRBV9 and TRBJ2-1; D possibly corresponds to TRBD1 (6 bases). Germline V gene data show CDR1 as SGDLS and CDR2 as YYNGEE. This CDR3 has 15 amino acids. The V and J ends lost 0 bases and 2 bases respectively, with 9 bases between them. DNA of the CDR3: TGTGCCAGCAGCGTAGAGGGGGTTACCTACAATGAGCAGTTCTTC. This sequence encodes CASSVEGVTYNEQFF.

This clonotype was seen ten or more times. The J gene is TRBJ2-7, the V gene TRBV29-1, with TRBD2 identical over 9 bases. The CDR3 extends over 12 amino acids. Germline-derived CDR1 and CDR2 are SQVTM and ANQGSEA. The V segment lost 5 bases and the J segment 6 bases; nucleotides outside the gene matches: 5. The CDR3 DNA reads as TGCAGCGTTTACCAGCGGGGGGTCGAGCAGTACTTC. Translation gives CSVYQRGVEQYF.

This clonotype was recorded many times. J is TRBJ1-1 and V is TRBV18; D possibly corresponds to TRBD1 (6 bases). CDR1 is KGHSH and CDR2 is LQKENI in the germline V gene. Trimming shortened V by 5 bases and J by 5 bases, and 18 bases separated the two germline ends. There are 15 residues in the CDR3. CDR3 region: CASSGTSISRTEAFF. The CDR3 DNA is TGTGCCAGCTCAGGGACAAGTATTAGTAGGACTGAAGCTTTCTTT.